The present T cell receptor (beta chain) was sequenced within a study of T cells after yellow fever vaccination. Universal primer sites and UMIs were introduced during 5'RACE template-switching synthesis of TCR cDNA. TCRdb re-analysed the 5' RACE reads in MiXCR, keeping a single row per CDR3 protein. The sample consists of about 320,000 distinct CDR3 sequences, approximately 4% of them appearing once. The CDR3 contains 15 residues. Germline loops: CDR1 SGHTA, CDR2 FQGNSA. V gave up 5 bases and J gave up 5 bases, with 18 bases separating them. Study-level points and caveats: The secondary response peaked faster, at day 5 versus 15, but was weaker. FACS-sorted repertoires could contain abundant clonotypes contaminating from the bulk population. Across the CD4 and CD8 compartments, a small share of clonotypes was present in both.

This clonotype was recorded at least ten times. Its antigen remains unidentified. The clonotype comes from a man younger than 35 who received the YFV17D yellow fever vaccine. The sequencing used PBMCs, collected 15 days after the yellow fever booster vaccination. This chain connects TRBV7-2 to TRBJ2-5, with D perhaps TRBD2 (6 bases). CDR3 sequence reads: CASSGGSSGPETQYF. CDR3 nucleotide sequence: TGTGCCAGCAGCGGAGGGTCCAGCGGCCCCGAGACCCAGTACTTC. The full variable domain, in which reference TRBV7-2 and TRBJ2-5 provide the parts outside the CDR3, is GAGVSQSPSNKVTEKGKDVELRCDPISGHTALYWYRQSLGQGLEFLIYFQGNSAPDKSGLPSDRFSAERTGGSVSTLTIQRTQQEDSAVYLCASSGGSSGPETQYFGPGTRLLVL.